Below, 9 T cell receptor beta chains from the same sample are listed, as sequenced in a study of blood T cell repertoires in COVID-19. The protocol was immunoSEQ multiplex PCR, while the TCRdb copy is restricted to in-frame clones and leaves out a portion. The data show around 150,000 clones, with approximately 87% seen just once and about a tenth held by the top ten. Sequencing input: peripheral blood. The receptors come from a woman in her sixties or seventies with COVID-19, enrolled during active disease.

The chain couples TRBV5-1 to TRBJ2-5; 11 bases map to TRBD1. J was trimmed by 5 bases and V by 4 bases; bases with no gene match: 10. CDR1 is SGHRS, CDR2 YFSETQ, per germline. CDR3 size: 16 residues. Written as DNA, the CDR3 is TGCGCCAGCAGCAAAACGGACAGGGGGCTCTGGGAGACCCAGTACTTC. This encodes CASSKTDRGLWETQYF.

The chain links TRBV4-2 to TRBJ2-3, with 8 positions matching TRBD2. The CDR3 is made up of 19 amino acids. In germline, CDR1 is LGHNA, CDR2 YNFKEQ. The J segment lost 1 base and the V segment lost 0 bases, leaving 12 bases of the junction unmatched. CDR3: CASSQDPLLGSGGTDTQYF. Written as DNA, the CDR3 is TGTGCCAGCAGCCAAGATCCCCTACTAGGTAGCGGGGGCACAGATACGCAGTATTTT.

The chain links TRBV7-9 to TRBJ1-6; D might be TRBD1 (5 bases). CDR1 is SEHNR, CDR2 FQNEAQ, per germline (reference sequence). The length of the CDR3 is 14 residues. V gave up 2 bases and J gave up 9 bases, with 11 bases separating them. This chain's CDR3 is CASSLRDRVSPLHF. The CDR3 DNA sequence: TGTGCCAGCAGCTTAAGAGACAGAGTTTCACCCCTCCACTTT.

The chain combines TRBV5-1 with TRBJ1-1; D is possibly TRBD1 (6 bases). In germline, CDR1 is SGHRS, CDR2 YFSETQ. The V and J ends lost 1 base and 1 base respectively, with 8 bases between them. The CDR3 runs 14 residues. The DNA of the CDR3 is TGCGCCAGCAGCTTGTTACAGGGGAACACTGAAGCTTTCTTT. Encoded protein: CASSLLQGNTEAFF.

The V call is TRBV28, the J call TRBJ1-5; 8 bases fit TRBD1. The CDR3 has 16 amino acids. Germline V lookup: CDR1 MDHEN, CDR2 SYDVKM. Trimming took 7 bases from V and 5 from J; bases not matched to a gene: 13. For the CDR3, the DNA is TGTGCCAGCAACCCTGGGGGGGACAGGCGAGATCAGCCCCAGCATTTT. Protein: CASNPGGDRRDQPQHF.

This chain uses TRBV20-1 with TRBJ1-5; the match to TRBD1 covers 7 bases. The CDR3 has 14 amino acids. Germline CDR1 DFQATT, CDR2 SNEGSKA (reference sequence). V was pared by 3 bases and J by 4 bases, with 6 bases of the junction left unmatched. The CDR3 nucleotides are TGCAGTGCTAGTGACAGGGTGCCGAATCAGCCCCAGCATTTT. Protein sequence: CSASDRVPNQPQHF.

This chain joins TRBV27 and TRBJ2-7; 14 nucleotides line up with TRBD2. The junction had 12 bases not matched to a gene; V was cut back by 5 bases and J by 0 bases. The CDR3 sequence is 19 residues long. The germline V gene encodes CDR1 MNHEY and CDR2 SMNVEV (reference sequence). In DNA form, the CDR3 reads TGTGCCAGCAGTAGATTCGGACTAGCGGGGGGCCAAAGCTCCTACGAGCAGTACTTC. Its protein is CASSRFGLAGGQSSYEQYF.

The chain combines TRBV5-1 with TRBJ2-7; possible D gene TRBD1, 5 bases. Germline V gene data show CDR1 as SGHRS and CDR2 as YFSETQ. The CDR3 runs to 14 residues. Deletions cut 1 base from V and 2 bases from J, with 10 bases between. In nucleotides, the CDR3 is TGCGCCAGCAGCTTGCAGGGTGGCACCTACGAGCAGTACTTC. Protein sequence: CASSLQGGTYEQYF.

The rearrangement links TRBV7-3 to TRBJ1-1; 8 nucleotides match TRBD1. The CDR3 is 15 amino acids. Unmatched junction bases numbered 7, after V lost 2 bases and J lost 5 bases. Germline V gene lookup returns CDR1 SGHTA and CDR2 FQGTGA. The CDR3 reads CASSLPQGARTEAFF. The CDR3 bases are TGTGCCAGCAGCTTACCCCAGGGGGCGCGAACTGAAGCTTTCTTT.